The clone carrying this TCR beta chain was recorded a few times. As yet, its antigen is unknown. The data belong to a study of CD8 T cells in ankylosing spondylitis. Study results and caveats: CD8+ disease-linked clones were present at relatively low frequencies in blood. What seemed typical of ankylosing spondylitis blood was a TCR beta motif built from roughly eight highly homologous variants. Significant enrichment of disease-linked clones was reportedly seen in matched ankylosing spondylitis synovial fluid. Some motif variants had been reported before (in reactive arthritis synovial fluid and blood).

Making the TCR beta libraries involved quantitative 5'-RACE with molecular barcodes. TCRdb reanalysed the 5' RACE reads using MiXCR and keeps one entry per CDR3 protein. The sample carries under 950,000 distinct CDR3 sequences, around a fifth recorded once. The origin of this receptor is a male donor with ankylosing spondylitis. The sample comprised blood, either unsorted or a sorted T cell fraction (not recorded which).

The CDR3 DNA sequence: TGTGCCAGCAGCCCTTTCCGACAGGCCCAACCCGCGCCGTGGCCCTACGAGCAGTACTTC. It codes for CASSPFRQAQPAPWPYEQYF. The rearrangement uses TRBV14 and TRBJ2-7; possible D gene TRBD1, 6 bases. Per germline, CDR1 SGHDN and CDR2 FVKESK. V was cut by 4 bases and J by 2 bases, with 30 bases left in between. CDR3 length: 20 residues.